Listed here are 31 T cell receptor beta chains from one sample, sequenced in a study of CXCR3-negative and CXCR3-positive naive CD8 T cells. Carrying UMI labels, the TRB cDNA libraries were prepared through 5' RACE. TCRdb re-called the 5' RACE reads, yielding one record per CDR3 amino acid sequence without DNA. The sample table includes around 52,000 distinct CDR3 sequences. Sample: memory CD8+ T cells from blood. Source of these receptors: a human donor in good health. Some clones in this sample may be carry-over from other donors' samples.

The chain employs TRBV20-1 and TRBJ2-2; TCRdb returns TRBD1, unconfirmable since there is no DNA. CDR1 is DFQATT, CDR2 SNEGSKA, per germline (reference sequence). The CDR3 has 15 residues. CDR3 in amino acids: CSARDLDSLTGELFF.

The J gene is TRBJ2-1, the V gene TRBV4-1. The CDR3 extends over 14 amino acids. Germline CDR1 and CDR2: MGHRA and YSYEKL. The chain's CDR3 is CASSLAGERNEQFF.

The rearrangement links TRBV25-1 to TRBJ1-2. In germline, CDR1 is MGHDK, CDR2 SYGVNS. The CDR3 length is 14 residues. This CDR3 reads CASSDAGSNYGYTF.

This sequence joins TRBV7-8 and TRBJ2-4; TCRdb reports TRBD2, a call that lacks DNA to check it against. CDR3 length equals 14 residues. Germline CDR1 is SGHVS and CDR2 is FQNEAQ. Here the CDR3 reads CASSLEGAKNIQYF.

The V and J genes are TRBV12-5 and TRBJ2-3; TCRdb calls TRBD1, which cannot be checked without DNA. CDR1 and CDR2 (germline): LGHNT, FRNRAP. The CDR3 is 16 amino acids. CDR3 in amino acids: CASGSNWDKNTDTQYF.

The V and J genes are TRBV29-1 and TRBJ2-2. Germline V gene data show CDR1 as SQVTM and CDR2 as ANQGSEA. The CDR3 runs 14 residues. The CDR3 here is CSVEGNANTGELFF.

V usage is TRBV4-3 and J usage is TRBJ1-2; there is no DNA to check the TCRdb D call of TRBD1. From germline, CDR1 is LGHNA and CDR2 YSLEER. There are 14 residues in the CDR3. This chain's CDR3 is CASSHDTGSYGYTF.

The V gene is TRBV15, the J gene TRBJ2-2; TCRdb's D call, TRBD1, is unchecked because there is no DNA. The CDR3 covers 15 residues. The germline V gene has CDR1 LNHNV and CDR2 YYDKDF (reference sequence). CDR3 protein: CATSRVQGAPGELFF.

This chain links TRBV18 with TRBJ2-3; TCRdb returns TRBD2, unconfirmable since there is no DNA. Germline loops: CDR1 KGHSH, CDR2 LQKENI. The CDR3 sequence is 15 residues long. The CDR3 loop reads CASSPRSGDSDTQYF.

The rearrangement joins TRBV29-1 to TRBJ2-2; checking the TCRdb D call of TRBD1 is not possible without DNA. The CDR3 consists of 13 residues. CDR1 and CDR2 (germline): SQVTM, ANQGSEA. This CDR3 reads CSVWTGSTGELFF.

This chain links TRBV29-1 with TRBJ2-5; TCRdb lists TRBD1, though no DNA is available to test this call. Germline V CDR1 and CDR2: SQVTM, ANQGSEA. The CDR3 runs 14 residues. CDR3 residues: CSVETGARQETQYF.

The gene calls are TRBV29-1 and TRBJ2-1; the D call from TCRdb, TRBD2, cannot be confirmed without DNA. In germline, CDR1 is SQVTM, CDR2 ANQGSEA. This CDR3 is 17 amino acids long. Here the CDR3 reads CSVELLRLAPMNNEQFF.

The chain links TRBV20-1 to TRBJ2-2; the D call from TCRdb, TRBD2, cannot be confirmed without DNA. This CDR3 contains 14 residues. Germline values: CDR1 DFQATT, CDR2 SNEGSKA (reference sequence). The CDR3 loop is CSARGIAGAGELFF.

The chain couples TRBV25-1 to TRBJ2-7; the D call of TRBD1 rests on TCRdb alone, since no DNA is present to check it. The CDR3 consists of 15 residues. From germline, CDR1 is MGHDK and CDR2 SYGVNS. CDR3 residues: CASENINQGAGEQYF.

The gene calls are TRBV28 and TRBJ1-3; TCRdb selects TRBD1, and the lack of DNA leaves this call unchecked. The germline V gene encodes CDR1 MDHEN and CDR2 SYDVKM. The CDR3 has 15 residues. The CDR3 sequence: CASSLGGGPGNTIYF. Full variable domain (remainder filled in from reference TRBV28 and TRBJ1-3): DVKVTQSSRYLVKRTGEKVFLECVQDMDHENMFWYRQDPGLGLRLIYFSYDVKMKEKGDIPEGYSVSREKKERFSLILESASTNQTSMYLCASSLGGGPGNTIYFGEGSWLTVV.

The V call is TRBV20-1, the J call TRBJ1-2. The CDR3 is 12 residues long. Germline CDR1 DFQATT, CDR2 SNEGSKA (reference sequence). CDR3 amino acids: CSARDDNYGYTF.

The chain employs TRBV7-2 and TRBJ2-1; no DNA is available, so the TRBD2 call from TCRdb remains unchecked. Germline CDR1 reads SGHTA; CDR2 reads FQGNSA. CDR3 length equals 14 residues. CDR3 protein: CASRTSGRANEQFF.

The genes are TRBV5-1 and TRBJ2-7; TCRdb designates TRBD2, a call that cannot be tested without DNA. This CDR3 is built from 14 residues. The V gene's germline CDR1 is SGHRS and CDR2 YFSETQ. The CDR3 region is CASTGTQSSYEQYF.

This chain joins TRBV7-9 and TRBJ1-4; TCRdb lists TRBD1, though no DNA is available to test this call. The CDR3 runs 16 residues. Germline values: CDR1 SEHNR, CDR2 FQNEAQ (reference sequence). CDR3 region: CASSDNRGDRSEKLFF.

V and J are TRBV29-1 and TRBJ1-4; checking the TCRdb D call of TRBD1 is not possible without DNA. This CDR3 comprises 14 residues. Germline V gives CDR1 SQVTM, CDR2 ANQGSEA. The CDR3 loop is CSVEYRGLNEKLFF.

The CDR3 is CASSATGYGYTF. This chain connects TRBV9 to TRBJ1-2; the D call of TRBD1 rests on TCRdb alone, since no DNA is present to check it. CDR1 and CDR2 from the germline V gene are SGDLS and YYNGEE. This CDR3 comprises 12 residues. The whole variable domain, remainder taken from reference TRBV9 and TRBJ1-2, is DSGVTQTPKHLITATGQRVTLRCSPRSGDLSVYWYQQSLDQGLQFLIQYYNGEERAKGNILERFSAQQFPDLHSELNLSSLELGDSALYFCASSATGYGYTFGSGTRLTVV.

The rearrangement uses TRBV20-1 and TRBJ2-1; TCRdb reports TRBD2, a call that lacks DNA to check it against. CDR1 and CDR2 (germline): DFQATT, SNEGSKA (reference sequence). CDR3 length equals 12 residues. CDR3 amino acids: CSARRRETEQFF.

The rearrangement uses TRBV5-1 and TRBJ1-2; TCRdb's assignment of TRBD1 cannot be checked, as there is no DNA. Germline-derived CDR1 and CDR2 are SGHRS and YFSETQ. The length of the CDR3 is 15 residues. The CDR3 loop reads CASSLDGDRRAGYTF.

CDR3 sequence reads: CASSQTRAGTLYEQYF. This sequence joins TRBV4-3 and TRBJ2-7; TCRdb gives TRBD1 as the D gene, but with no DNA this cannot be confirmed. Per germline, CDR1 LGHNA and CDR2 YSLEER. The length of the CDR3 is 16 residues.

The chain carries TRBV30 and TRBJ2-3; TCRdb's D call, TRBD1, is unchecked because there is no DNA. This CDR3 has 13 amino acids. CDR1 and CDR2 (germline): GTSNPN, SVGIG (reference sequence). The CDR3: CAWSGGVGDTQYF. The whole variable domain, remainder taken from reference TRBV30 and TRBJ2-3, is SQTIHQWPATLVQPVGSPLSLECTVEGTSNPNLYWYRQAAGRGLQLLFYSVGIGQISSEVPQNLSASRPQDRQFILSSKKLLLSDSGFYLCAWSGGVGDTQYFGPGTRLTVL.

This CDR3 is CASSFVGVGANIQYF. The chain employs TRBV5-6 and TRBJ2-4; TCRdb outputs TRBD1, but without DNA this stays unchecked. This CDR3 is 15 amino acids long. Germline CDR1 is SGHDT and CDR2 is YYEEEE.

V and J are TRBV4-3 and TRBJ2-7; with no DNA, the TCRdb D assignment of TRBD1 cannot be verified. This CDR3 spans 13 amino acids. Germline assignment: CDR1 LGHNA and CDR2 YSLEER. Here the CDR3 reads CASSAGTAYEQYF.

The rearrangement joins TRBV7-9 to TRBJ2-7; no DNA is available, so the TRBD1 call from TCRdb remains unchecked. This CDR3 has 13 amino acids. CDR1 and CDR2 (germline): SEHNR, FQNEAQ (reference sequence). CDR3 residues: CASSPDSTYEQYF.

This chain links TRBV4-2 with TRBJ1-1. The CDR3 runs 11 residues. Per the germline V gene, CDR1 is LGHNA and CDR2 is YNFKEQ. This chain's CDR3 is CASSQDTWAFF.

V is TRBV10-3 and J is TRBJ1-2; as DNA is missing, the TRBD1 call by TCRdb cannot be tested. The CDR3 consists of 13 residues. The V gene's germline CDR1 is ENHRY and CDR2 SYGVKD. CDR3 region: CAISGFDRDGYTF.

The chain has TRBV4-1 and TRBJ1-2; TCRdb proposes TRBD1, but this gene call is untestable without DNA. The CDR3 contains 15 residues. CDR1 MGHRA and CDR2 YSYEKL come from the germline V gene. The CDR3 spells CASSLRQDEDYGYTF.